These 21 T cell receptor beta chains were sequenced from one sample in a study of blood T cell repertoires in COVID-19. The data were produced by immunoSEQ multiplex PCR, yet TCRdb's version contains in-frame clones alone and is incomplete. Of more than 300,000 clones listed, roughly 89% are singletons. Sequenced input: peripheral blood. These receptors were taken from a woman aged 18 to 35 who had recovered from COVID-19.

The rearrangement joins TRBV3-1 (or the pseudogene TRBV3-2) to TRBJ1-2; D gene ambiguous. CDR3 length: 12 residues. The V and J ends lost 4 bases and 3 bases respectively, with 6 bases between them. Germline loops: CDR1 LGHDT, CDR2 YNNKEL (reference sequence). CDR3 region: CASSRRDYGYTF. DNA for the CDR3: TGTGCCAGCAGCCGACGGGACTATGGCTACACCTTC.

The J gene is TRBJ1-2, the V gene TRBV29-1; D call uncertain. The CDR3 spans 12 residues. The germline CDR1 and CDR2 sequences are SQVTM and ANQGSEA. V was trimmed by 7 bases and J by 6 bases, leaving 15 bases between them. The CDR3 DNA sequence: TGCAGCGCCGCACGAGGTGGAGATGGCTACACCTTC. This gives the protein CSAARGGDGYTF.

The V call is TRBV10-3, the J call TRBJ1-3; 8 bases fit TRBD1. CDR1 ENHRY and CDR2 SYGVKD come from the germline V gene. The V segment lost 2 bases and the J segment 2 bases; nucleotides outside the gene matches: 2. The CDR3 loop spans 15 amino acids. CDR3: CAISEDRGTGNTIYF. In DNA, the CDR3 is TGTGCCATCAGTGAGGACAGGGGTACTGGAAACACCATATATTTT.

The chain couples TRBV11-3 to TRBJ2-2, with a possible D match to TRBD1 (7 bases). Between the trimmed V and J ends, which lost 7 bases and 4 bases, there was a span of 10 bases. This CDR3 has 13 amino acids. Per germline, CDR1 SGHNT and CDR2 YENEEA. CDR3 sequence: CASTGGSTGELFF. The CDR3 bases are TGTGCCAGCACAGGGGGGAGCACCGGGGAGCTGTTTTTT.

V and J are TRBV7-9 and TRBJ2-5; 7 bases map to TRBD2. CDR1 is SEHNR, CDR2 FQNEAQ, per germline (reference sequence). V was clipped by 4 bases and J by 3 bases; unmatched bases: 20. The CDR3 has 19 residues. In DNA form, the CDR3 reads TGTGCCAGCAGCTCACGACTAGCAGACGACCCCATGGGGGAAGAGACCCAGTACTTC. This gives the protein CASSSRLADDPMGEETQYF. Full variable domain (rest looked up from reference TRBV7-9 and TRBJ2-5): DTGVSQNPRHKITKRGQNVTFRCDPISEHNRLYWYRQTLGQGPEFLTYFQNEAQLEKSRLLSDRFSAERPKGSFSTLEIQRTEQGDSAMYLCASSSRLADDPMGEETQYFGPGTRLLVL.

The V gene is TRBV2, the J gene TRBJ2-1, with 9 nucleotides matching TRBD2. This CDR3 region has 16 residues. V lost 6 bases, J lost 4 bases, and 10 bases stayed unmatched. The germline V gene encodes CDR1 SNHLY and CDR2 FYNNEI. CDR3 in DNA: TGTGCCAGCAGCGACCCACCAGCGGGAGGATACAATGAGCAGTTCTTC. Its translation is CASSDPPAGGYNEQFF.

This clone turned up a few times. The chain carries TRBV18 and TRBJ2-7, with a tentative D call TRBD2 (6 bases). CDR3 length: 16 residues. V gave up 6 bases and J gave up 1 base, with 19 bases separating them. CDR1 is KGHSH and CDR2 is LQKENI in the germline V gene. The CDR3 DNA is TGTGCCAGCTCGGATGGCGGGGCAAGGGAATCCTACGAGCAGTACGTC. Amino acid sequence: CASSDGGARESYEQYV.

The chain links TRBV12-5 to TRBJ2-4; maybe TRBD2 (6 bases). V lost 5 bases and J 8 bases, leaving 13 bases between the germline ends. Germline CDR1 LGHNT, CDR2 FRNRAP. The CDR3 covers 13 residues. The CDR3 DNA sequence: TGTGCTAGTGGTCGGGAGAGGGGTGACATTCAGTACTTC. Its translation is CASGRERGDIQYF.

The gene calls are TRBV30 and TRBJ1-6; D uncertain. The germline CDR1 and CDR2 sequences are GTSNPN and SVGIG (reference sequence). The CDR3 has 15 amino acids. V lost 0 bases and J 7 bases, leaving 13 bases between the germline ends. The CDR3 spells CAWSVRVSSNSPLHF. As DNA, the CDR3 is TGTGCCTGGAGTGTACGGGTCAGCTCGAATTCACCCCTCCACTTT. The whole variable domain, filled in from reference TRBV30 and TRBJ1-6, reads SQTIHQWPATLVQPVGSPLSLECTVEGTSNPNLYWYRQAAGRGLQLLFYSVGIGQISSEVPQNLSASRPQDRQFILSSKKLLLSDSGFYLCAWSVRVSSNSPLHFGNGTRLTVT.

V usage is TRBV5-4 and J usage is TRBJ2-2; tentative D call: TRBD2 (7 bases). CDR3 length equals 16 residues. The germline V and J ends were trimmed by 4 bases and 1 base, with 14 bases remaining between them. The germline V gene has CDR1 SGHNT and CDR2 YYREEE (reference sequence). CDR3 sequence reads: CASSPGGGRNTGELFF. The CDR3 DNA is TGTGCCAGCAGCCCTGGGGGGGGGCGGAACACCGGGGAGCTGTTTTTT.

The chain is built from TRBV11-3 and TRBJ2-2, with D perhaps matching TRBD1 (6 bases). V was cut by 4 bases and J by 6 bases, with 12 bases left in between. CDR1 is SGHNT and CDR2 is YENEEA in the germline V gene. The CDR3 is made up of 14 amino acids. The CDR3 is CASSSDTGSGELFF. As DNA, the CDR3 is TGTGCCAGCAGCTCAGACACAGGGTCCGGGGAGCTGTTTTTT.

J is TRBJ1-2 and V is TRBV9; the D is unclear. The CDR3 consists of 16 residues. Per germline, CDR1 SGDLS and CDR2 YYNGEE. Trimming shortened V by 4 bases and J by 12 bases, and 28 bases separated the two germline ends. The CDR3 is CASSLGSRLKVEGNTF. The CDR3 DNA is TGTGCCAGCAGCCTAGGGTCCAGGCTAAAGGTGGAGGGAAACACCTTC.

V usage is TRBV7-9 and J usage is TRBJ2-1; maybe TRBD2 (5 bases). CDR3 length: 18 residues. Trimming cost V 2 bases and J 7 bases, with 24 bases left between them. The germline V gene has CDR1 SEHNR and CDR2 FQNEAQ (reference sequence). The CDR3 DNA is TGTGCCAGCAGCTTAAAGAGGGCTGACTTCCCCCCCAGGAATGAGCAGTTCTTC. Translation: CASSLKRADFPPRNEQFF.

The chain links TRBV19 to TRBJ1-2; D gene uncertain. This CDR3 is built from 14 residues. The germline V gene encodes CDR1 LNHDA and CDR2 SQIVND (reference sequence). V was clipped by 1 base and J by 5 bases, with 11 bases between them. The CDR3 reads CASSIGARPYGYTF. The DNA of the CDR3 is TGTGCCAGTAGTATAGGAGCTAGACCTTATGGCTACACCTTC. The full variable domain, in which reference TRBV19 and TRBJ1-2 provide the parts outside the CDR3, is DGGITQSPKYLFRKEGQNVTLSCEQNLNHDAMYWYRQDPGQGLRLIYYSQIVNDFQKGDIAEGYSVSREKKESFPLTVTSAQKNPTAFYLCASSIGARPYGYTFGSGTRLTVV.

This chain connects TRBV9 to TRBJ2-2; 7 bases agree with TRBD2. V was pared by 0 bases and J by 4 bases, with 6 bases of the junction left unmatched. Per the germline V gene, CDR1 is SGDLS and CDR2 is YYNGEE. CDR3 length: 16 residues. The CDR3 loop reads CASSVVVGRSTGELFF. DNA for the CDR3: TGTGCCAGCAGCGTAGTGGTCGGGAGGAGCACCGGGGAGCTGTTTTTT.

The CDR3 DNA reads TGTGCCAGCAGCCATGACAGGGTAGGTAGGTTCAGCAATCAGCCCCAGCATTTT. It is translated as CASSHDRVGRFSNQPQHF. V usage is TRBV3-1 (or the pseudogene TRBV3-2) and J usage is TRBJ1-5; 7 positions match TRBD1. This CDR3 is 18 amino acids long. CDR1 is LGHDT and CDR2 is YNNKEL in the germline V gene (reference sequence). The V gene end was trimmed by 3 bases and the J gene end by 1 base; junction bases not matched to a gene: 12.

The V gene is TRBV4-3, the J gene TRBJ1-2; maybe TRBD1 (6 bases). With 3 bases removed from V and 0 bases from J, the gap between germline ends came to 11 bases. This CDR3 spans 15 amino acids. Germline V lookup: CDR1 LGHNA, CDR2 YSLEER. CDR3 bases: TGCGCCAGCAGCCAGGGGGACACCGCTAACTATGGCTACACCTTC. Protein sequence: CASSQGDTANYGYTF.

This clone came up once. CDR3 loop: CASSRYGREGFMSPLHF. Written as DNA, the CDR3 is TGTGCCAGCAGTAGGTACGGCAGAGAGGGCTTTATGTCACCCCTCCACTTT. V is TRBV27 and J is TRBJ1-6; D not certain. The CDR3 consists of 17 residues. Germline CDR1 MNHEY, CDR2 SMNVEV (reference sequence). Trimming left V 5 bases short and J 10 bases short, with 24 bases between.

The chain recombines TRBV6-2 or TRBV6-3 with TRBJ1-2; D remains unclear. From germline, CDR1 is MNHEY and CDR2 SVGEGT. The CDR3 runs 14 residues. The V gene lost 0 bases and the J gene lost 5 bases, with 10 bases spanning the gap. The DNA for the CDR3 is TGTGCCAGCAGTTACTCCGTCCCCGGGTATGGCTACACCTTC. It encodes CASSYSVPGYGYTF.

The J gene is TRBJ1-1, the V gene TRBV9, with TRBD1 matching over 7 bases. CDR3 length equals 13 residues. Trimming took 4 bases from V and 2 from J; bases not matched to a gene: 2. Germline V gene data show CDR1 as SGDLS and CDR2 as YYNGEE. The CDR3 region has the DNA TGTGCCAGCAGCCGGGACAGAAACACTGAAGCTTTCTTT. This gives the protein CASSRDRNTEAFF. The complete variable domain, with remaining parts taken from reference TRBV9 and TRBJ1-1, reads DSGVTQTPKHLITATGQRVTLRCSPRSGDLSVYWYQQSLDQGLQFLIQYYNGEERAKGNILERFSAQQFPDLHSELNLSSLELGDSALYFCASSRDRNTEAFFGQGTRLTVV.

This clone appeared a few times. The DNA for the CDR3 is TGTGCCATCAGTGAAGGGAGTGATTACTATGGCTACACCTTC. Its translation: CAISEGSDYYGYTF. V gene TRBV10-3 combines with J gene TRBJ1-2, with D unclear. This CDR3 is 14 amino acids long. The V gene lost 3 bases and the J gene lost 3 bases, with 11 bases spanning the gap. CDR1 is ENHRY and CDR2 is SYGVKD in the germline V gene.